The count of the clone carrying this T cell receptor beta chain is one. These data originate in a study of blood T cell repertoires in COVID-19. Study-wide context: Specimens from acute and convalescent COVID-19 originated in the United States, Italy and Spain. In each case, the material was cDNA or gDNA derived from T cells, B-cell-depleted T cells, or PBMCs.

Germline CDR1 is SNHLY and CDR2 is FYNNEI. The CDR3 is 19 amino acids. The V end was cut by 5 bases, the J end by 0 bases, with 23 bases between. Using immunoSEQ multiplex PCR, the repertoire was profiled, and TCRdb retains in-frame clones only, with some absent. The data show about 97,000 clones, about 85% seen once. The specimen was peripheral blood. The chain has TRBV2 and TRBJ1-5; D might be TRBD1 (6 bases). This clonotype originated in an older woman with active or convalescent COVID-19. The CDR3 DNA follows: TGTGCCAGCAGTTTAAGGGGTAGGACAGACCGAGATAGCAATCAGCCCCAGCATTTT. Translation: CASSLRGRTDRDSNQPQHF.